The 14 T cell receptor beta chains listed next were all sequenced from one sample in a study of T cell clonality in common variable immunodeficiency. Libraries were prepared by immunoSEQ multiplex PCR; TCRdb keeps only in-frame clonotypes and omits some of them. There are about 45,000 clones in the sample, none observed a single time. Sequencing input: peripheral blood mononuclear cells. All receptors derive from a person between 18 and 75 years old in good health.

The table lists this clone with many counts. The CDR3 is cut off 3 residues early in the read; its end comes from the germline J gene. This rearrangement joins TRBV2 to TRBJ2-1; D perhaps matches TRBD2 (5 bases). The CDR3 spans 16 residues. The V gene lost 5 bases and the J gene lost 1 base, with 15 bases spanning the gap. Looked up from germline, CDR1 is SNHLY and CDR2 is FYNNEI. The CDR3 loop reads CASSKMGAASYNEQFF. The CDR3 bases that were read are TGTGCCAGCAGTAAAATGGGAGCGGCTTCCTACAATGAG.

In its sample, this clone was seen many times. The read finishes 3 residues shy of the CDR3 end, and the germline J gene is used to complete it. The chain uses TRBV7-9 and TRBJ2-3; D call uncertain. CDR3 length equals 11 residues. Trimming pared 4 bases from V and 6 bases from J, leaving 5 bases between. CDR1 and CDR2 from the germline V gene are SEHNR and FQNEAQ (reference sequence). CDR3 region: CASSSRDTQYF. The DNA read from the CDR3 is TGTGCCAGCAGCTCCCGGGATACG. Variable domain in full (rest from reference TRBV7-9 and TRBJ2-3): DTGVSQNPRHKITKRGQNVTFRCDPISEHNRLYWYRQTLGQGPEFLTYFQNEAQLEKSRLLSDRFSAERPKGSFSTLEIQRTEQGDSAMYLCASSSRDTQYFGPGTRLTVL.

This clone has a count of ten or more. The read halts 3 residues ahead of the CDR3 end, with the missing end drawn from the germline J gene. The J gene is TRBJ1-5, the V gene TRBV30, with TRBD1 matching 9 bases. The CDR3 extends over 14 amino acids. V gave up 1 base and J gave up 5 bases; unmatched junction bases: 3. CDR1 is GTSNPN and CDR2 is SVGIG in the germline V gene (reference sequence). The CDR3 region is CAWSGRDRDQPQHF. CDR3 DNA (partial): TGTGCCTGGAGTGGACGGGACAGGGATCAGCCC.

This clone has at least ten counts. Read data end 3 residues before the CDR3 end; the end is taken from the germline J gene. The rearrangement links TRBV5-1 to TRBJ2-2, with D unclear. This CDR3 comprises 18 residues. Germline values: CDR1 SGHRS, CDR2 YFSETQ. V shed 2 bases and J shed 0 bases, with 17 bases lying between them. Partial CDR3 DNA: TGCGCCAGCAGCTTTATCAGTTTCAGGCCCCCGAACACCGGGGAG. It is translated as CASSFISFRPPNTGE. The CDR3, in full, reads CASSFISFRPPNTGELFF.

In this sample, this clone turned up many times. The missing CDR3 end, 3 residues past where the read stops, is filled in from the germline J gene. The chain couples TRBV20-1 to TRBJ2-7; 7 bases are a match to TRBD1. V lost 6 bases and J lost 5; bases outside the gene matches: 13. The length of the CDR3 is 14 residues. Germline CDR1 DFQATT, CDR2 SNEGSKA (reference sequence). The CDR3 spells CSAQDRISLDEQYF. CDR3 DNA, as far as it was read: TGCAGTGCCCAGGACAGGATATCGTTGGACGAG.

This clone was seen repeatedly, ten times or more. The chain's CDR3 is CASSTGTDASYEQYF. The DNA read from the CDR3 is TGTGCCAGCAGCACCGGGACAGACGCTTCCTACGAG. V and J are TRBV5-4 and TRBJ2-7, with 7 bases matching TRBD1. The CDR3 end is not reached by the read, which stops 3 residues before it; the germline J gene fills it in. The CDR3 runs to 15 residues. Germline CDR1 SGHNT, CDR2 YYREEE (reference sequence). The V gene end was trimmed by 4 bases and the J gene end by 1 base; junction bases not matched to a gene: 8.

This clone was counted many times. The read finishes 3 residues shy of the CDR3 end, and the germline J gene is used to complete it. The chain employs TRBV28 and TRBJ2-5; 11 bases agree with TRBD2. This CDR3 is built from 14 residues. V shed 4 bases and J 5 bases; nucleotides not matched to a gene: 3. Per the germline V gene, CDR1 is MDHEN and CDR2 is SYDVKM. The chain's CDR3 is CASSSSGRSETQYF. The sequenced part of the CDR3 DNA is TGTGCCAGCAGTTCTAGCGGGAGGTCTGAGACC.

In this sample, this clone turned up many times. The read ends 3 residues before the CDR3 terminus; that terminus is restored from the germline J gene. This chain uses TRBV29-1 with TRBJ1-2; 7 bases match TRBD1. V was clipped by 6 bases and J by 6 bases; unmatched bases: 10. The CDR3 consists of 13 residues. CDR1 SQVTM and CDR2 ANQGSEA come from the germline V gene. CDR3 bases read: TGCAGCGTCGGAGACAGGGTGAGGCATGGC. Its protein product is CSVGDRVRHG. Given in full, the CDR3 is CSVGDRVRHGYTF.

This clone was observed many times. CDR3 residues: CASSLGPGQGAYEQYF. The DNA read from the CDR3 is TGTGCCAGCAGCTTAGGTCCGGGACAGGGGGCTTACGAG. This chain uses TRBV7-6 with TRBJ2-7; 12 positions agree with TRBD1. The CDR3 end lies 3 residues beyond the end of the read and is filled in from the germline J gene. Germline CDR1 and CDR2: SGHVS and FNYEAQ. The CDR3 spans 16 residues. V shed 1 base and J 4 bases; nucleotides not matched to a gene: 5.

In its sample, this clone was seen many times. CDR3 sequence: CASSPMGGVWAGANNEQFF. The sequenced part of the CDR3 DNA is TGTGCCAGTAGTCCAATGGGGGGGGTCTGGGCGGGGGCCAACAATGAG. This chain connects TRBV19 to TRBJ2-1, with D possibly being TRBD2 (7 bases). The sequenced fragment ends 3 residues before the CDR3 boundary, so the rest is inferred from the germline J gene. The CDR3 totals 19 residues. The germline gives CDR1 LNHDA, CDR2 SQIVND (reference sequence). V lost 5 bases to trimming and J lost 5 bases, with 28 bases between them. Together with reference TRBV19 and TRBJ2-1, the CDR3 gives the full variable domain: DGGITQSPKYLFRKEGQNVTLSCEQNLNHDAMYWYRQDPGQGLRLIYYSQIVNDFQKGDIAEGYSVSREKKESFPLTVTSAQKNPTAFYLCASSPMGGVWAGANNEQFFGPGTRLTVL.

This clone was detected many times. The read ends 3 residues shy of where the CDR3 ends; the end is completed using the germline J gene. V and J are TRBV2 and TRBJ1-2; D is ambiguous. V was clipped by 8 bases and J by 2 bases, with 15 bases between them. Germline lookup yields CDR1 SNHLY and CDR2 FYNNEI. The CDR3 runs 14 residues. The CDR3 sequence is CASPPGVVNYGYTF. Partial CDR3 DNA: TGTGCCAGCCCTCCCGGGGTCGTCAACTATGGC.

This clone was detected many times. The read terminates 3 residues before the CDR3 end, so the remaining end is supplied by the germline J gene. The genes are TRBV5-1 and TRBJ2-7, with a weak D call TRBD1 (5 bases). Germline V CDR1 and CDR2: SGHRS, YFSETQ. This CDR3 comprises 14 residues. The germline V and J ends were trimmed by 0 bases and 2 bases, with 9 bases remaining between them. CDR3 DNA, as far as it was read: TGCGCCAGCAGCTTGGTACAGGACGCCTACGAG. Amino acid sequence: CASSLVQDAYE. The whole CDR3 sequence is CASSLVQDAYEQYF.

Many counts were recorded for this clone. From the germline J gene comes the end of the CDR3, since the read stops 3 residues before it. This sequence joins TRBV30 and TRBJ2-2, with 7 bases aligning to TRBD2. CDR3 size: 17 residues. Trimming at V came to 0 bases and at J to 6 bases, leaving 13 bases not matched to a gene. Germline V CDR1 and CDR2: GTSNPN, SVGIG (reference sequence). The part of the CDR3 DNA that was read is TGTGCCTGGAGTGTGCCATGGCGGGAGAGATATTCCGGGGAG. This gives the protein CAWSVPWRERYSGE. The full CDR3 protein reads CAWSVPWRERYSGELFF.

This clone was observed at least ten times. The read stops 3 residues short of the end of the CDR3; the missing end is completed from the germline J gene. The rearrangement uses TRBV5-6 and TRBJ2-7; 7 nucleotides align to TRBD1. Germline loops: CDR1 SGHDT, CDR2 YYEEEE. The CDR3 has 13 residues. V trimming: 4 bases; J trimming: 5 bases; junction bases outside the gene matches: 6. CDR3 DNA (partial): TGTGCCAGCAGCCGACAGGGATGGAACGAG. Translating gives CASSRQGWNE. The whole CDR3 protein is CASSRQGWNEQYF.